The 18 T cell receptor beta chains below come from one sample, sequenced in a study of graft-versus-host responses after intestinal transplantation. These receptors have no known antigen. Sequenced by immunoSEQ multiplex PCR; TCRdb stores in-frame clones only, minus some. The sample yields some 90,000 clones, 80% to 95% seen once. Sequencing used unstimulated CD8+ T cells sorted from spleen or lymph node cells, obtained before intestinal transplant. These receptors were taken from a human donor who received an intestinal transplant.

The count of this clone is one. The chain couples TRBV27 to TRBJ1-1; possibly TRBD1 for D (6 bases). Trimming pared 4 bases from V and 4 bases from J, leaving 10 bases between. The CDR3 has 13 amino acids. From germline, CDR1 is MNHEY and CDR2 SMNVEV (reference sequence). The CDR3 bases are TGTGCCAGCAGTTCAGGGGTTGGCACTGAAGCTTTCTTT. Its protein product is CASSSGVGTEAFF.

This chain connects TRBV4-1 to TRBJ2-5, with 7 bases aligning to TRBD2. After removal of 0 bases from V and 4 bases from J, the junction contained 5 bases not matched to a gene. CDR3 length: 15 amino acids. In germline, CDR1 is MGHRA, CDR2 YSYEKL. The DNA for the CDR3 is TGCGCCAGCAGCCAAGATTGGGGAGGGACAGAGACCCAGTACTTC. This encodes CASSQDWGGTETQYF.

This clone has a single count. The rearrangement uses TRBV9 and TRBJ1-4; D is perhaps TRBD1 (6 bases). The length of the CDR3 is 15 residues. The V and J ends lost 3 bases and 2 bases respectively, with 11 bases between them. The germline gives CDR1 SGDLS, CDR2 YYNGEE. CDR3 DNA: TGTGCCAGCAGCGGGCCAAGGGGGACTAATGAAAAACTGTTTTTT. This gives the protein CASSGPRGTNEKLFF.

V and J are TRBV7-9 and TRBJ2-7; 8 bases are shared with TRBD1. The germline gives CDR1 SEHNR, CDR2 FQNEAQ (reference sequence). Germline trimming cut 0 bases from V and 3 bases from J; bases unmatched to any gene: 7. This CDR3 has 16 residues. The chain's CDR3 is CASSLAFGQGFYEQYF. In DNA form, the CDR3 reads TGTGCCAGCAGCTTAGCCTTTGGACAGGGTTTCTACGAGCAGTACTTC.

V gene TRBV5-5 combines with J gene TRBJ2-3; 7 bases are a match to TRBD1. Losses at the gene ends were 3 bases for V and 1 base for J; bases not matched to a gene: 2. Germline V lookup: CDR1 SGHKS, CDR2 YYEKEE (reference sequence). This CDR3 is 14 amino acids long. Written as DNA, the CDR3 is TGTGCCAGCAGCTATGACAGGGGCACAGATACGCAGTATTTT. It specifies CASSYDRGTDTQYF.

This chain links TRBV4-1 with TRBJ2-2; 7 bases are a match to TRBD2. The CDR3 loop spans 17 amino acids. Per germline, CDR1 MGHRA and CDR2 YSYEKL. V trimming: 0 bases; J trimming: 1 base; junction bases outside the gene matches: 5. This CDR3 reads CASSQEGAGWNTGELFF. The CDR3 bases are TGCGCCAGCAGCCAAGAGGGAGCGGGATGGAACACCGGGGAGCTGTTTTTT.

The genes are TRBV7-2 and TRBJ1-5; D gene unclear. The germline V and J ends were trimmed by 2 bases and 3 bases, with 11 bases remaining between them. The CDR3 length is 15 residues. Germline-derived CDR1 and CDR2 are SGHTA and FQGNSA. The CDR3 DNA follows: TGTGCCAGCAGCTTATTGTTGGGCAACAATCAGCCCCAGCATTTT. Encoded protein: CASSLLLGNNQPQHF.

The chain joins TRBV9 to TRBJ2-1, with 8 bases that match TRBD1. V lost 0 bases and J lost 6; bases outside the gene matches: 14. Germline CDR1 is SGDLS and CDR2 is YYNGEE. This CDR3 has 18 amino acids. CDR3 in DNA: TGTGCCAGCAGCGTAGGACCCTACCCTCCTACAGGGGGCAATGAGCAGTTCTTC. Protein: CASSVGPYPPTGGNEQFF.

The J gene is TRBJ2-7, the V gene TRBV11-2; possibly TRBD1 for D (6 bases). Between the trimmed V and J ends, which lost 6 bases and 0 bases, there was a span of 15 bases. Germline assignment: CDR1 SGHAT and CDR2 FQNNGV. The CDR3 length is 15 residues. The DNA of the CDR3 is TGTGCCAGCAGGCACCCAGGGGTAAGCTCCTACGAGCAGTACTTC. This sequence encodes CASRHPGVSSYEQYF.

This chain links TRBV19 with TRBJ1-1, with D tentatively TRBD1 (5 bases). Between the trimmed V and J ends, which lost 3 bases and 1 base, there was a span of 9 bases. The germline V gene encodes CDR1 LNHDA and CDR2 SQIVND (reference sequence). The CDR3 covers 14 residues. The CDR3 loop is CASSMWQGNTEAFF. The CDR3 coding sequence is TGTGCCAGTAGTATGTGGCAGGGGAACACTGAAGCTTTCTTT.

This sequence joins TRBV27 and TRBJ2-1, with 14 bases matching TRBD2. The V gene's germline CDR1 is MNHEY and CDR2 SMNVEV (reference sequence). This CDR3 region has 16 residues. The trim removed 9 bases at V and 3 bases at J, leaving 7 bases unmatched. The CDR3 loop is CASGTSGSLFYNEQFF. The DNA for the CDR3 is TGTGCCAGTGGGACTAGCGGGAGTCTCTTCTACAATGAGCAGTTCTTC.

The chain couples TRBV5-5 to TRBJ2-7, with TRBD2 matching 9 bases. This CDR3 is built from 14 residues. Germline V gene lookup returns CDR1 SGHKS and CDR2 YYEKEE (reference sequence). V was clipped by 0 bases and J by 5 bases; unmatched bases: 3. Written as DNA, the CDR3 is TGTGCCAGCAGCTTGGAGACTAGCGGCAACGAGCAGTACTTC. This sequence encodes CASSLETSGNEQYF.

This chain uses TRBV2 with TRBJ2-3; D is perhaps TRBD1 (5 bases). The CDR3 is 15 residues long. Germline V CDR1 and CDR2: SNHLY, FYNNEI. Trimming cost V 3 bases and J 2 bases, with 12 bases left between them. Here the CDR3 DNA reads TGTGCCAGCAGTGACGTGGACACAACCACAGATACGCAGTATTTT. Translating it yields CASSDVDTTTDTQYF.

V and J are TRBV27 and TRBJ2-7; 9 bases are a match to TRBD2. V shed 6 bases, J shed 2 bases, and the junction held 2 bases outside the gene matches. CDR1 and CDR2 from the germline V gene are MNHEY and SMNVEV (reference sequence). CDR3 length: 13 residues. The CDR3 loop is CASSAGGPYEQYF. CDR3 bases: TGTGCCAGCAGCGCGGGAGGGCCCTACGAGCAGTACTTC.

This rearrangement joins TRBV30 to TRBJ2-7; 7 positions match TRBD2. Per the germline V gene, CDR1 is GTSNPN and CDR2 is SVGIG (reference sequence). Trimming at V came to 4 bases and at J to 3 bases, leaving 6 bases not matched to a gene. There are 13 residues in the CDR3. The CDR3 nucleotides read TGTGCCTGGACTACTGGACTAGACTACGAGCAGTACTTC. Its protein is CAWTTGLDYEQYF.

This clone has just a few counts. V is TRBV6-1 and J is TRBJ1-3; perhaps TRBD1 as D (6 bases). The CDR3 runs to 15 residues. Trimming removed 3 bases at V and 4 bases at J, with 13 bases between. Germline values: CDR1 MNHNS, CDR2 SASEGT. The CDR3 sequence: CASSDPGTSGNTIYF. The DNA of the CDR3 is TGTGCCAGCAGTGACCCCGGGACATCCGGAAACACCATATATTTT.

The J gene is TRBJ2-2, the V gene TRBV5-4, with 9 bases that match TRBD2. The germline V gene has CDR1 SGHNT and CDR2 YYREEE (reference sequence). This CDR3 comprises 12 residues. The junction had 3 bases not matched to a gene; V was cut back by 10 bases and J by 5 bases. CDR3 region: CAVLAGTGELFF. DNA for the CDR3: TGTGCCGTCCTAGCGGGGACCGGGGAGCTGTTTTTT.

The V call is TRBV7-9, the J call TRBJ2-3; D is unclear. The V gene lost 6 bases and the J gene lost 2 bases, with 9 bases spanning the gap. Germline lookup yields CDR1 SEHNR and CDR2 FQNEAQ (reference sequence). CDR3 length: 13 residues. The CDR3 region is CASSPKLTDTQYF. CDR3 sequence (DNA): TGTGCCAGCAGTCCTAAACTCACAGATACGCAGTATTTT.